This is a list of T cell receptor beta chains from one sample in a study of regulatory T cells in long-lasting Graves disease. TCRdb re-analysed the multiplex PCR reads in MiXCR, keeping a single row per CDR3 protein. This table holds approximately 460,000 distinct CDR3 sequences, about 15% found once. These data are also associated with another study on T cells in Graves' hyperthyroidism and ophthalmopathy.

Sequencing was performed on peripheral blood mononuclear cells (PBMCs), taken at new diagnosis, from a patient treated with antithyroid drugs. Receptors originate from a woman aged 25 to 39 with Graves disease. CDR3s include the opening cysteine and the closing phenylalanine or tryptophan. A D gene is named only where the DNA matches it firmly. Clone size is given for some rows only: seen once, a few or many times, or a class if the clone is expanded.

v_gene	j_gene	d_gene	abundance	CDR3aa	CDR3nt
TRBV7-9	TRBJ2-1	-	many	CASSPNRRAYNEQFF	TGTGCCAGCAGCCCAAACAGACGAGCCTACAATGAGCAGTTCTTC
TRBV29-1	TRBJ1-2	-	few	CSVEVQGGGYTF	TGCAGCGTTGAAGTCCAGGGTGGAGGCTACACCTTC
TRBV28	TRBJ2-1	TRBD2	many	CASSFGLAGDEQFF	TGTGCCAGCAGTTTCGGACTAGCGGGAGATGAGCAGTTCTTC
TRBV20-1	TRBJ1-2	-	few	CSAMTDAPYGYTF	TGCAGTGCAATGACGGATGCACCATATGGCTACACCTTC
TRBV5-4	TRBJ1-1	-	few	CASSVSGGGNTEAFF	TGTGCCAGCAGCGTCTCGGGGGGTGGTAACACTGAAGCTTTCTTT
TRBV29-1	TRBJ2-7	TRBD1	few	CSVDHLGQGGLYEQYF	TGCAGCGTTGACCACCTAGGACAGGGGGGCCTCTACGAGCAGTACTTC
TRBV20-1	TRBJ2-5	-	many	CSASPGALQETQYF	TGCAGTGCTAGTCCGGGGGCCCTCCAAGAGACCCAGTACTTC
TRBV5-1	TRBJ2-2	-	few	CASSLGRLNTGELFF	TGCGCCAGCAGCTTGGGACGGTTGAACACCGGGGAGCTGTTTTTT
TRBV3-1	TRBJ1-2	TRBD1	many	CASSQADRAYGYTF	TGTGCCAGCAGCCAAGCGGACAGGGCATACGGCTACACCTTC
TRBV27	TRBJ1-2	-	many	CASSSTLGRVLYGYTF	TGTGCCAGCAGCTCAACTCTGGGGCGGGTACTCTATGGCTACACCTTC
TRBV28	TRBJ1-1	TRBD1	many	CASSFQETGDGTEAFF	TGTGCCAGCAGTTTCCAGGAAACAGGGGATGGGACTGAAGCTTTCTTT
TRBV6-1	TRBJ2-3	TRBD2	many	CASSPGLAFRGTDTQYF	TGTGCCAGCAGCCCGGGACTAGCGTTTAGGGGGACAGATACGCAGTATTTT
TRBV15	TRBJ1-2	TRBD1	many	CATSRGVDRGSRWGYTF	TGTGCCACCAGCAGAGGCGTTGACAGGGGGAGTCGGTGGGGCTACACCTTC
TRBV27	TRBJ2-1	-	-	CASSLSTSSYNEQFF	TGTGCCAGCAGTTTATCTACCAGCTCCTACAATGAGCAGTTCTTC
TRBV20-1	TRBJ1-1	-	many	CSAREFGDVENTEAFF	TGCAGTGCTAGAGAATTTGGCGACGTCGAGAACACTGAAGCTTTCTTT
TRBV5-1	TRBJ2-7	-	-	CASSLVASEIEQYF	TGCGCCAGCAGCTTGGTAGCATCTGAGATCGAGCAGTACTTC
TRBV27	TRBJ1-1	-	few	CASSRIDSYMNTEAFF	TGTGCCAGCAGTAGAATCGACAGCTACATGAACACTGAAGCTTTCTTT
TRBV2	TRBJ1-1	-	many	CASRREVTEAFF	TGTGCCAGCCGAAGGGAGGTCACTGAAGCTTTCTTT
TRBV10-3	TRBJ1-1	-	-	CAISESRGANTEAFF	TGTGCCATCAGTGAGTCGAGGGGGGCGAACACTGAAGCTTTCTTT
TRBV10-3	TRBJ2-1	-	few	CAISVGPNSEQFF	TGTGCCATCAGTGTCGGACCTAATTCTGAGCAGTTCTTC
TRBV28	TRBJ1-5	-	many	CASSSFVAQPQHF	TGTGCCAGCAGTAGTTTCGTGGCTCAGCCCCAGCATTTT
TRBV6-2/TRBV6-3	TRBJ2-7	TRBD2	many	CASSYSRLAGDDYEQYF	TGTGCCAGCAGTTACTCGAGACTAGCGGGAGATGATTACGAGCAGTACTTC
TRBV19	TRBJ2-1	TRBD2	few	CASSLAGGHNEQFF	TGTGCCAGTAGTCTAGCGGGAGGCCACAATGAGCAGTTCTTC
TRBV10-2	TRBJ2-3	TRBD2	-	CASSGETSGSTDTQYF	TGCGCCAGCAGTGGGGAGACTAGCGGGAGCACAGATACGCAGTATTTT
TRBV4-1	TRBJ1-2	-	few	CASSRQNEGLYGYTF	TGCGCCAGCAGCCGTCAGAACGAGGGCCTCTATGGCTACACCTTC
TRBV6-1	TRBJ2-7	TRBD1	many	CASSRDRVGYEQYF	TGTGCCAGCAGCCGCGACAGGGTAGGCTACGAGCAGTACTTC
TRBV14	TRBJ2-2	-	-	CASSQVTGVGTGELFF	TGTGCCAGCAGCCAAGTTACGGGAGTAGGCACCGGGGAGCTGTTTTTT
TRBV14	TRBJ1-6	-	many	CASSQVSNSPLHF	TGTGCCAGCAGCCAAGTATCGAATTCACCCCTCCACTTT
TRBV20-1	TRBJ2-1	TRBD2	many	CSARASGRALDEQFF	TGCAGTGCTAGAGCAAGCGGGAGGGCCTTGGATGAGCAGTTCTTC
TRBV7-9	TRBJ1-5	TRBD1	once	CASSLDLTGANNQPQHF	TGTGCCAGCAGCTTAGACCTGACAGGGGCCAACAATCAGCCCCAGCATTTT
TRBV5-1	TRBJ2-4	-	-	CASSLGQLVAKNIQYF	TGCGCCAGCAGCTTGGGACAGTTAGTAGCCAAAAACATTCAGTACTTC
TRBV20-1	TRBJ1-1	-	many	CRVGGLMNTEAFF	TGCAGGGTTGGGGGGCTCATGAACACTGAAGCTTTCTTT
TRBV6-1	TRBJ2-5	TRBD1	many	CASSDLTGYETQYF	TGTGCCAGCAGTGACCTGACAGGGTACGAGACCCAGTACTTC
TRBV11-2	TRBJ1-2	-	-	CASSLVLRREGESYGYTF	TGTGCCAGCAGCTTAGTGCTCCGGAGGGAGGGAGAGAGCTATGGCTACACCTTC
TRBV28	TRBJ2-2	-	many	CASSPDNTGELFF	TGTGCCAGCAGTCCCGACAACACCGGGGAGCTGTTTTTT
TRBV15	TRBJ1-2	-	-	CATSRDLAGGAGYGYTF	TGTGCCACCAGCAGAGATCTGGCAGGCGGAGCGGGCTATGGCTACACCTTC
TRBV6-1	TRBJ2-1	-	many	CASRRSINSYNEQFF	TGTGCCAGCAGACGGTCAATAAACTCCTACAATGAGCAGTTCTTC
TRBV18	TRBJ2-7	-	many	CASSPPELIGHEQYF	TGTGCCAGCTCACCGCCCGAACTGATTGGGCACGAGCAGTACTTC
TRBV28	TRBJ2-7	TRBD1	-	CASRTPGQGMYEQYF	TGTGCCAGCAGAACTCCGGGACAGGGTATGTACGAGCAGTACTTC
TRBV11-2	TRBJ2-3	TRBD2	many	CASSLDLFSGGLADTQYF	TGTGCCAGCAGCTTAGATCTTTTCTCGGGAGGTTTGGCAGATACGCAGTATTTT
TRBV5-5	TRBJ2-5	-	many	CASSLEPPRTQYF	TGTGCCAGCAGCTTGGAACCGCCGCGGACCCAGTACTTC
TRBV12-3/TRBV12-4	TRBJ1-2	-	many	CASSFGGRLYGYTF	TGTGCCAGCAGTTTCGGTGGTAGGCTCTATGGCTACACCTTC
TRBV27	TRBJ2-7	-	-	CASSTGAGHSYEQYF	TGTGCCAGCAGTACGGGGGCGGGCCACTCCTACGAGCAGTACTTC
TRBV28	TRBJ1-6	-	-	CASSSPSQGRGSPLHF	TGTGCCAGCAGCTCTCCTAGCCAGGGGAGAGGTTCACCCCTCCACTTT
TRBV5-1	TRBJ2-2	-	few	CASSRGPGTGNTGELFF	TGCGCCAGCTCAAGGGGACCCGGGACTGGGAACACCGGGGAGCTGTTTTTT
TRBV2	TRBJ1-5	TRBD1	many	CASSELGQEINQPQHF	TGTGCCAGCAGTGAATTGGGACAGGAGATCAATCAGCCCCAGCATTTT
TRBV10-3	TRBJ1-2	-	many	CAISDQSADRFVDGYTF	TGTGCCATCAGTGACCAGTCCGCTGACAGGTTTGTGGATGGCTACACCTTC
TRBV7-2	TRBJ1-1	-	many	CASRRVNTEAFF	TGTGCCAGCAGAAGGGTGAACACTGAAGCTTTCTTT
TRBV5-8	TRBJ2-3	TRBD2	many	CASSWDRTSGSDTQYF	TGTGCCAGCAGCTGGGACCGGACTAGCGGTTCAGATACGCAGTATTTT
TRBV18	TRBJ1-5	TRBD1	-	CASSLPTGKEGQPQHF	TGTGCCAGCTCACTTCCGACAGGGAAAGAAGGTCAGCCCCAGCATTTT
TRBV9	TRBJ2-1	-	-	CASSVQGNFGNEQFF	TGTGCCAGCAGCGTTCAGGGGAACTTCGGCAATGAGCAGTTCTTC